This T cell receptor beta chain was identified during a study of blood T cells in healthy people across ages. The CDR3 is made up of 14 amino acids. Germline V lookup: CDR1 SGHRS, CDR2 YFSETQ. Trimming cost V 3 bases and J 9 bases; bases outside gene matches: 4. This clonotype was seen at least ten times. Its antigen is unknown. Using a J-beta primer mix together with a sample-barcoded 5' primer, a second PCR was run for about 6 to 12 cycles. TCRdb redid the calling of the 5' RACE reads with MiXCR, one entry per CDR3 protein. The table lists roughly 700,000 distinct CDR3 sequences, roughly 32% of them singletons, with about 16% in the top ten. Findings and limits, study-wide: Researchers deemed the diversity estimates from one million T cells underestimates.

The chain links TRBV5-1 to TRBJ1-6; 9 bases fit TRBD1. Sequenced input: blood. The receptor's source is a woman older than 75 in good health. The CDR3 DNA reads as TGCGCCAGCAGCTGGGGACAGGGTGGTTCACCCCTCCACTTT. It yields the protein CASSWGQGGSPLHF.